These 26 T cell receptor beta chains were sequenced from one sample in a study of blood T cell repertoires in COVID-19. Some clones are missing from TCRdb's copy, which holds only in-frame ones; the method was immunoSEQ multiplex PCR. The sample comprises approximately 150,000 clones, around 90% of which are singletons, and about 4% rests with the top ten. The sequenced material came from peripheral blood. These receptors were obtained from a woman aged 60-70 years with active or convalescent COVID-19.

This clone was counted at least ten times. The chain uses TRBV6-5 and TRBJ2-7; D gene unclear. The V end was cut by 1 base, the J end by 1 base, with 5 bases between. The CDR3 runs 13 residues. CDR1 and CDR2 from the germline V gene are MNHEY and SVGAGI. CDR3 nucleotide sequence: TGTGCCAGCAGTTACTTGGAGTCCTACGAGCAGTACTTC. Its protein is CASSYLESYEQYF.

The gene calls are TRBV15 and TRBJ1-3, with TRBD1 matching over 8 bases. This CDR3 is built from 17 residues. The germline gives CDR1 LNHNV, CDR2 YYDKDF (reference sequence). Trimming took 11 bases from V and 0 from J; bases not matched to a gene: 15. The DNA of the CDR3 is TGTGCCGTCTCACTACTAACAGGGGGGAGCTCTGGAAACACCATATATTTT. Translation gives CAVSLLTGGSSGNTIYF.

The rearrangement links TRBV6-2 or TRBV6-3 to TRBJ2-2; 9 bases fit TRBD1. The J segment lost 4 bases and the V segment lost 6 bases, leaving 6 bases of the junction unmatched. Germline lookup yields CDR1 MNHEY and CDR2 SVGEGT. This CDR3 comprises 15 residues. The CDR3 region is CASSRRTGVTGELFF. The CDR3 DNA reads TGTGCCAGCAGCCGCCGGACAGGGGTCACCGGGGAGCTGTTTTTT.

The chain joins TRBV24-1 to TRBJ2-7, with 15 nucleotides matching TRBD2. After removal of 3 bases from V and 0 bases from J, the junction contained 8 bases not matched to a gene. CDR1 is KGHDR and CDR2 is SFDVKD in the germline V gene. The CDR3 extends over 19 amino acids. The CDR3 sequence: CATSDAAGTSGGTSYEQYF. In nucleotides, the CDR3 is TGTGCCACCAGTGATGCCGCCGGGACTAGCGGGGGGACCTCCTACGAGCAGTACTTC.

This chain uses TRBV19 with TRBJ2-2; 8 bases are shared with TRBD2. The CDR3 consists of 16 residues. CDR1 is LNHDA and CDR2 is SQIVND in the germline V gene (reference sequence). V was clipped by 1 base and J by 0 bases; unmatched bases: 1. The CDR3 DNA sequence: TGTGCCAGTAGTATAGGGGGACTAGCGAACACCGGGGAGCTGTTTTTT. Translating it yields CASSIGGLANTGELFF.

This chain connects TRBV19 to TRBJ2-3; 9 bases are a match to TRBD1. Unmatched junction bases numbered 5, after V lost 4 bases and J lost 6 bases. The germline gives CDR1 LNHDA, CDR2 SQIVND (reference sequence). CDR3 length: 14 residues. The CDR3, as DNA: TGTGCCAGTAGTAAGGGACAGGGCCCCGATACGCAGTATTTT. This gives the protein CASSKGQGPDTQYF.

The chain is built from TRBV30 and TRBJ1-2; 7 bases are a match to TRBD1. Germline assignment: CDR1 GTSNPN and CDR2 SVGIG (reference sequence). The CDR3 length is 13 residues. Germline trimming cut 2 bases from V and 4 bases from J; bases unmatched to any gene: 4. CDR3 sequence reads: CAWSLRGIYGYTF. The CDR3 coding sequence is TGTGCCTGGAGTCTCAGGGGGATCTATGGCTACACCTTC.

The V gene is TRBV24-1, the J gene TRBJ2-7; D not certain. CDR1 is KGHDR, CDR2 SFDVKD, per germline. The CDR3 totals 13 residues. The ends were cut back, 5 bases at V and 4 bases at J, with 11 bases in the middle. CDR3 amino acids: CATSAPTEYEQYF. CDR3 sequence (DNA): TGTGCCACCAGTGCCCCCACAGAGTACGAGCAGTACTTC.

The V call is TRBV6-5, the J call TRBJ1-2; D call uncertain. CDR1 and CDR2 (germline): MNHEY, SVGAGI. The CDR3 loop spans 13 amino acids. V gave up 7 bases and J gave up 0 bases, with 9 bases separating them. This chain's CDR3 is CASTVTANYGYTF. As DNA, the CDR3 is TGTGCCAGCACCGTCACAGCTAACTATGGCTACACCTTC.

This clone was seen a single time. The rearrangement links TRBV6-6 to TRBJ2-5; the D gene is possibly TRBD2 (5 bases). The V end lost 5 bases, the J end lost 2 bases, and 12 bases lay between the germline ends. From germline, CDR1 is MNHNY and CDR2 SVGAGI (reference sequence). There are 14 residues in the CDR3. CDR3 in DNA: TGTGCCAGCAGTCCCGGACTGTTACAAGAGACCCAGTACTTC. Translated: CASSPGLLQETQYF.

The rearrangement joins TRBV19 to TRBJ1-5; TRBD1 agrees at 7 bases. The CDR3 length is 15 residues. CDR1 and CDR2 from the germline V gene are LNHDA and SQIVND (reference sequence). V gave up 2 bases and J gave up 1 base; unmatched junction bases: 2. The CDR3 sequence: CASSIKQGSNQPQHF. CDR3 in DNA: TGTGCCAGTAGTATAAAACAGGGGAGCAATCAGCCCCAGCATTTT.

V gene TRBV18 combines with J gene TRBJ2-5, with D possibly being TRBD2 (5 bases). Looked up from germline, CDR1 is KGHSH and CDR2 is LQKENI. CDR3 length: 15 residues. The V end lost 5 bases, the J end lost 5 bases, and 18 bases lay between the germline ends. This CDR3 is CASSSGRNLGETQYF. The CDR3, as DNA: TGTGCCAGCTCAAGCGGACGGAACTTGGGGGAGACCCAGTACTTC.

The rearrangement uses TRBV2 and TRBJ1-5; no definite D call. CDR1 and CDR2 from the germline V gene are SNHLY and FYNNEI. Trimming stripped 5 bases from V and 3 bases from J, with 11 bases between. This CDR3 has 14 amino acids. The CDR3 reads CASSTIGDNQPQHF. CDR3 in DNA: TGTGCCAGCAGTACAATCGGAGACAATCAGCCCCAGCATTTT. The full variable domain, rest sourced from reference TRBV2 and TRBJ1-5, is EPEVTQTPSHQVTQMGQEVILRCVPISNHLYFYWYRQILGQKVEFLVSFYNNEISEKSEIFDDQFSVERPDGSNFTLKIRSTKLEDSAMYFCASSTIGDNQPQHFGDGTRLSIL.

V and J are TRBV19 and TRBJ2-2; D may be TRBD1 (5 bases). The germline gives CDR1 LNHDA, CDR2 SQIVND (reference sequence). CDR3 length equals 15 residues. Trimming shortened V by 1 base and J by 3 bases, and 9 bases separated the two germline ends. The chain's CDR3 is CASSIVGRDTGELFF. CDR3 nucleotides: TGTGCCAGTAGTATAGTGGGCAGGGACACCGGGGAGCTGTTTTTT.

The chain carries TRBV2 and TRBJ2-5; TRBD2 aligns across 9 bases. Germline V lookup: CDR1 SNHLY, CDR2 FYNNEI. V lost 6 bases, J lost 2 bases, and 4 bases stayed unmatched. This CDR3 spans 14 amino acids. CDR3 DNA sequence: TGTGCCAGCAGGCCGACTAGCGGTCAAGAGACCCAGTACTTC. This translates into CASRPTSGQETQYF.

The chain uses TRBV5-1 and TRBJ1-3, with unresolved D. V shed 0 bases and J shed 1 base, with 8 bases lying between them. Germline-derived CDR1 and CDR2 are SGHRS and YFSETQ. The CDR3 has 15 residues. The CDR3 nucleotides read TGCGCCAGCAGCTTGGCTGGGCAGTCTGGAAACACCATATATTTT. Translating gives CASSLAGQSGNTIYF.

CDR3 sequence: CASSENLEKLFF. CDR3 coding DNA: TGTGCCAGCAGTGAGAACTTAGAAAAACTGTTTTTT. This chain uses TRBV2 with TRBJ1-4; no firm D call. CDR3 length: 12 residues. Germline V lookup: CDR1 SNHLY, CDR2 FYNNEI. The V end lost 3 bases, the J end lost 8 bases, and 7 bases lay between the germline ends.

The chain is built from TRBV10-3 and TRBJ1-1; 7 nucleotides align to TRBD1. The CDR3 has 14 amino acids. Germline V gene lookup returns CDR1 ENHRY and CDR2 SYGVKD. V shed 8 bases and J 0 bases; nucleotides not matched to a gene: 6. CDR3 coding DNA: TGTGCCATCGGGGACAGAAAAATGAACACTGAAGCTTTCTTT. It codes for CAIGDRKMNTEAFF.

The rearrangement uses TRBV10-3 and TRBJ2-3; D unresolved. The V end was cut by 0 bases, the J end by 2 bases, with 6 bases between. The germline V gene has CDR1 ENHRY and CDR2 SYGVKD. The CDR3 length is 14 residues. The chain's CDR3 is CAISESADTDTQYF. In DNA, the CDR3 is TGTGCCATCAGTGAGTCAGCCGACACAGATACGCAGTATTTT.

The chain joins TRBV18 to TRBJ1-2, with D perhaps TRBD1 (5 bases). The CDR3 runs to 13 residues. Germline V gene data show CDR1 as KGHSH and CDR2 as LQKENI. Trimming took 3 bases from V and 6 from J, leaving 11 bases between them. The CDR3 spells CASSPTVGDGYTF. Written as DNA, the CDR3 is TGTGCCAGCTCACCGACAGTTGGGGATGGCTACACCTTC.

The rearrangement joins TRBV5-6 to TRBJ2-7, with D tentatively TRBD1 (5 bases). CDR3 size: 14 residues. The germline gives CDR1 SGHDT, CDR2 YYEEEE. V shed 2 bases and J shed 6 bases, with 15 bases lying between them. The CDR3, as DNA: TGTGCCAGCAGCTTTCTTACAGGCCTGGGCGAGCAGTACTTC. Residues: CASSFLTGLGEQYF.

The J gene is TRBJ2-5, the V gene TRBV18; TRBD2 is a possible D gene (5 bases). V lost 3 bases and J lost 2, with 13 bases in between. The CDR3 loop spans 15 amino acids. Per germline, CDR1 KGHSH and CDR2 LQKENI. The CDR3 spells CASSPFSDSQETQYF. The CDR3 nucleotides are TGTGCCAGCTCACCTTTTTCGGACTCTCAAGAGACCCAGTACTTC.

The chain combines TRBV3-1 (or the pseudogene TRBV3-2) with TRBJ2-3; weak D call: TRBD2 (6 bases). The V end was cut by 4 bases, the J end by 8 bases, with 10 bases between. Germline lookup yields CDR1 LGHDT and CDR2 YNNKEL (reference sequence). CDR3 length equals 12 residues. The CDR3 sequence is CASSPDYFTQYF. CDR3 nucleotide sequence: TGTGCCAGCAGCCCGGACTATTTTACGCAGTATTTT.

The chain is built from TRBV13 and TRBJ2-7; 7 positions agree with TRBD1. The CDR3 has 16 amino acids. V lost 2 bases and J lost 2; bases outside the gene matches: 9. The germline gives CDR1 PRHDT, CDR2 FYEKMQ (reference sequence). The CDR3 nucleotides read TGTGCCAGCAGCTTAAAGCTGGGGGACAGCACCTACGAGCAGTACTTC. Amino acid sequence: CASSLKLGDSTYEQYF.

This chain joins TRBV10-3 and TRBJ1-4; D is uncertain. Trimming removed 5 bases at V and 4 bases at J, with 11 bases between. There are 14 residues in the CDR3. CDR1 and CDR2 (germline): ENHRY, SYGVKD. The CDR3 DNA is TGTGCCATCAGTCCTGACGGGGTTAATGAAAAACTGTTTTTT. Residues: CAISPDGVNEKLFF.

The CDR3, as DNA: TGTGCCATCAGTACAGGGGAAGAGACCCAGTACTTC. This gives the protein CAISTGEETQYF. This sequence joins TRBV10-3 and TRBJ2-5; TRBD1 aligns across 7 bases. Germline V gene data show CDR1 as ENHRY and CDR2 as SYGVKD. The CDR3 runs to 12 residues. After removal of 5 bases from V and 3 bases from J, the junction contained 0 bases not matched to a gene.